The T cell receptor beta chain described here comes from a study of immune reconstitution after stem cell transplant in scleroderma. One entry per CDR3 protein results from TCRdb running MiXCR on the RT-PCR reads. The sample lists roughly 2,000 distinct CDR3 sequences, less than 15% occurring once. CDR3 length: 14 amino acids. V trimming: 9 bases; J trimming: 0 bases; junction bases outside the gene matches: 6. Germline CDR1 is MNHNS and CDR2 is SASEGT. The origin of this receptor is a female donor with systemic sclerosis. The V gene is TRBV6-1, the J gene TRBJ2-7; 9 positions agree with TRBD1. The specimen was taken before or after autologous hematopoietic stem cell transplantation (not recorded which). As DNA, the CDR3 is TGTGCCAGTGGGGGACAGGGATTCTCCTACGAGCAGTACTTC. Protein product: CASGGQGFSYEQYF.